These 10 T cell receptor beta chains share one sample of origin, sequenced in a study of Ad26.COV2.S vaccination and SARS-CoV-2 variants. The treatment here: some 19 received Ad26.COV2.S at low or high dose, single or two shots; about 5 received placebo; per-sample allocation not given. Sampling happened 63 days after the first vaccine or placebo injection. Some clones are missing from TCRdb's copy, which holds only in-frame ones; the method was immunoSEQ multiplex PCR. The sample carries 300,000 to 350,000 clones, 85% to 90% recorded once. The specimen comprised peripheral blood, sampled in a trial of Ad26.COV2.S vaccine versus placebo. These receptors were collected from a person aged 18-65 years who received the Ad26.COV2.S COVID-19 vaccine or a placebo.

The chain recombines TRBV11-2 with TRBJ1-3; D is perhaps TRBD1 (5 bases). This CDR3 comprises 14 residues. The germline V and J ends were trimmed by 10 bases and 0 bases, with 13 bases remaining between them. The germline CDR1 and CDR2 sequences are SGHAT and FQNNGV. The CDR3 loop reads CATKATDSGNTIYF. CDR3 in DNA: TGTGCCACAAAGGCGACAGACTCTGGAAACACCATATATTTT.

The V call is TRBV12-5, the J call TRBJ2-7; 9 bases are a match to TRBD1. The CDR3 totals 15 residues. The germline V gene encodes CDR1 LGHNT and CDR2 FRNRAP. V shed 1 base, J shed 2 bases, and the junction held 3 bases outside the gene matches. The CDR3 nucleotides are TGTGCTAGTGGTTTGGGACAGGGGGTAACCTACGAGCAGTACTTC. It specifies CASGLGQGVTYEQYF.

A few counts support this clone. The chain combines TRBV5-1 with TRBJ2-3, with D perhaps matching TRBD2 (6 bases). The CDR3 loop spans 16 amino acids. V was trimmed by 4 bases and J by 2 bases, leaving 17 bases between them. The germline CDR1 and CDR2 sequences are SGHRS and YFSETQ. CDR3 protein: CASSTAGLLDTDTQYF. The CDR3 DNA reads TGCGCCAGCAGCACGGCGGGACTTTTGGACACAGATACGCAGTATTTT.

The rearrangement links TRBV30 to TRBJ1-5; D remains ambiguous. V lost 0 bases and J 5 bases, leaving 14 bases between the germline ends. Germline values: CDR1 GTSNPN, CDR2 SVGIG (reference sequence). The CDR3 runs to 15 residues. CDR3 protein: CAWSVGYAGDQPQHF. The DNA for the CDR3 is TGTGCCTGGAGTGTTGGGTATGCGGGCGATCAGCCCCAGCATTTT. Full variable domain (outside the CDR3, taken from reference TRBV30 and TRBJ1-5): SQTIHQWPATLVQPVGSPLSLECTVEGTSNPNLYWYRQAAGRGLQLLFYSVGIGQISSEVPQNLSASRPQDRQFILSSKKLLLSDSGFYLCAWSVGYAGDQPQHFGDGTRLSIL.

In this sample, this clone turned up once. This same CDR3 is encoded by further DNA sequences in the sample. The V and J genes are TRBV6-5 and TRBJ1-2, with 7 bases identical to TRBD1. The length of the CDR3 is 13 residues. The germline V gene encodes CDR1 MNHEY and CDR2 SVGAGI. Trimming removed 6 bases from V and 2 bases from J; junction bases left unmatched: 3. The CDR3 DNA reads TGTGCCAGCAGCCTGGGACAGAACTATGGCTACACCTTC. It encodes CASSLGQNYGYTF.

This clone has a single count. V and J are TRBV7-9 and TRBJ1-6, with 7 bases aligning to TRBD1. The germline V gene encodes CDR1 SEHNR and CDR2 FQNEAQ (reference sequence). J was trimmed by 10 bases and V by 4 bases; bases with no gene match: 16. The CDR3 runs to 17 residues. The CDR3 nucleotides are TGTGCCAGCAGCTCCCCGAAACTAAGACAGGGAAAGTCACCCCTCCACTTT. It is translated as CASSSPKLRQGKSPLHF.

J is TRBJ1-2 and V is TRBV3-1 (or the pseudogene TRBV3-2); D is undetermined. The CDR3 consists of 13 residues. Trimming took off 6 bases at V and 5 bases at J, with 13 bases between the two ends. The V gene's germline CDR1 is LGHDT and CDR2 YNNKEL (reference sequence). The CDR3 sequence: CASRPSRPYGYTF. DNA of the CDR3: TGTGCCAGCAGGCCCAGCCGGCCTTATGGCTACACCTTC.

This chain links TRBV19 with TRBJ2-2, with D possibly being TRBD2 (7 bases). CDR3 length: 16 amino acids. From germline, CDR1 is LNHDA and CDR2 SQIVND (reference sequence). Trimming took off 4 bases at V and 3 bases at J, with 15 bases between the two ends. CDR3 DNA: TGTGCCAGTAGTAGTCTGGGGGGGCAGGACACCGGGGAGCTGTTTTTT. Amino acids: CASSSLGGQDTGELFF.

This rearrangement joins TRBV7-3 to TRBJ2-1; D is perhaps TRBD2 (6 bases). V gave up 2 bases and J gave up 4 bases, with 18 bases separating them. The CDR3 length is 17 residues. Per the germline V gene, CDR1 is SGHTA and CDR2 is FQGTGA. The CDR3 DNA follows: TGTGCCAGCAGCTTAGGGACTTATCCGTTGGCTTACAATGAGCAGTTCTTC. Residues: CASSLGTYPLAYNEQFF.

The chain employs TRBV6-4 and TRBJ1-1; D not certain. CDR1 MRHNA and CDR2 SNTAGT come from the germline V gene. There are 13 residues in the CDR3. Trimming took off 0 bases at V and 2 bases at J, with 4 bases between the two ends. For the CDR3, the DNA is TGTGCCAGCAGTGACTCGATAAACACTGAAGCTTTCTTT. Its protein is CASSDSINTEAFF.